The present T cell receptor beta chain was sequenced within a study of CD8 T cells in ankylosing spondylitis. Each TCR beta library was made by quantitative 5'-RACE that incorporated molecular barcodes. TCRdb processed the 5' RACE reads anew with MiXCR; each CDR3 protein has one entry. This table has roughly 130,000 distinct CDR3 sequences, around 9.3% appearing once. Broader study findings: Significant enrichment of disease-linked clones was reported in matched ankylosing spondylitis synovial fluid. Disease-associated clones were CD8+ and fairly uncommon in peripheral blood. In the blood and synovial fluid of reactive arthritis, some motif variants had been previously reported.

The CDR3 spans 12 residues. Trimming shortened V by 3 bases and J by 2 bases, and 4 bases separated the two germline ends. Germline CDR1 and CDR2: MNHEY and SMNVEV (reference sequence). This clonotype has a count of ten or more. The antigen is undetermined. The TCR comes from a male donor with ankylosing spondylitis or in good health (not recorded which). The sample was blood, either unsorted or a sorted T cell fraction (not recorded which). The rearrangement links TRBV27 to TRBJ2-5; D not certain. Here the CDR3 reads CASSFPQETQYF. In nucleotides, the CDR3 is TGTGCCAGCAGTTTCCCACAAGAGACCCAGTACTTC.